Below, one TCR beta chain is given with its context. Sequencing was performed with immunoSEQ multiplex PCR; in TCRdb, only in-frame clones are kept and a portion is missing. The sample holds around 280,000 clones, around 85% seen once. J gave up 9 bases and V 2 bases, and 8 bases lay outside the gene matches. Germline V gene lookup returns CDR1 KGHSH and CDR2 LQKENI. The CDR3 extends over 15 amino acids. The record originates from a study of blood T cell repertoires in COVID-19. Study overall: PBMCs, B-cell-depleted T cells, or T cells were the source of the cDNA or gDNA that made up the material.

Either two negative PCRs, clearance, or symptom resolution qualified Cohort 3 donors as recovered. This TCR was sampled from a woman aged 35 to 49 who had recovered from COVID-19. The specimen sequenced was PBMCs or T cells enriched from blood (not recorded which). The J gene is TRBJ2-1, the V gene TRBV18; 9 nucleotides match TRBD2. The CDR3 nucleotides read TGTGCCAGCTCACCAATTAGCGGGAGTGTGGGTGAGCAGTTCTTC. Translation: CASSPISGSVGEQFF.